This TCR beta chain comes out of a study of blood T cell repertoires in COVID-19. Across the study: Nucleic acid was either cDNA or gDNA, and it came from T cells, B-cell-depleted T cells, or PBMCs.

The CDR3 runs to 15 residues. Germline CDR1 MNHEY, CDR2 SVGAGI. The germline V and J ends were trimmed by 4 bases and 0 bases, with 10 bases remaining between them. In the authors' methods: Amplification with reference gene primers provided the estimates of nucleated cell counts. Method: immunoSEQ multiplex PCR; TCRdb's copy keeps in-frame clones and lacks some. From that table come the V and J calls and clone size; the DNA was used to work out D and trimming. The repertoire holds more than 120,000 clones, with about 89% as singletons. This clonotype was sampled from a man between 50 and 59 years old who had recovered from COVID-19. The chain couples TRBV6-5 to TRBJ2-1; the D gene is possibly TRBD1 (5 bases). Specimen: peripheral blood. The CDR3 is CASSSTASSYNEQFF. CDR3 nucleotides: TGTGCCAGCAGTTCGACAGCGAGCTCCTACAATGAGCAGTTCTTC.